A selection of T cell receptor beta chains follows, all from one sample in a study of PD-1 blockade in mismatch repair-deficient tumors. Using immunoSEQ multiplex PCR, the repertoire was profiled, and TCRdb retains in-frame clones only, with some absent. The sample lists 15,000 or so clones, approximately 82% occurring once. The material was PBMCs, obtained 14 weeks after starting pembrolizumab. The receptors here all came from an adult with mismatch repair-deficient cancer. CDR3s include the opening cysteine and the closing phenylalanine or tryptophan. Each record gives: CDR3 DNA, CDR3 protein, D gene, J gene, clone size, V gene. The D gene is left open where the match is weak. Some rows mark clone size as missing; the rest say once, few, many or name a class of expanded clone.

cdr3_nt: TGTGCCAGCAGCCAAGCACTAGCGGGAGGGCACAATGAGCAGTTCTTC; cdr3_aa: CASSQALAGGHNEQFF; d_call: TRBD2; j_call: TRBJ2-1; clone_size: NA; v_call: TRBV4-2
cdr3_nt: TGTGCCACCAGCAGGGACAGGAGCTCCTACGAGCAGTACTTC; cdr3_aa: CATSRDRSSYEQYF; d_call: TRBD1; j_call: TRBJ2-7; clone_size: few; v_call: TRBV15
cdr3_nt: TGTGCCAGCAGCCCCGGGACAGGGGAGGTAATTGCCAACGTCCTGACTTTC; cdr3_aa: CASSPGTGEVIANVLTF; d_call: TRBD1; j_call: TRBJ2-6; clone_size: NA; v_call: TRBV5-4